The 5 T cell receptor beta chains listed next were all sequenced from one sample in a study of shared clonotypes between healthy human individuals. This table comes from immunoSEQ multiplex PCR, and its TCRdb copy is limited to in-frame clones, with some not included. The data hold approximately 840,000 clones, with approximately 97% observed a single time. Only CD45RO-negative cells positively selected for CCR7 counted as naive CD8 cells, so terminally differentiated effector memory CD45RA+ cells were excluded. Sequencing was carried out using naive CD8+ T cells sorted from blood. These TCRs come from a man younger than 45 in good health.

This chain uses TRBV27 with TRBJ1-1, with a weak D call TRBD1 (5 bases). Germline CDR1 reads MNHEY; CDR2 reads SMNVEV (reference sequence). CDR3 length: 14 amino acids. Trimming took off 3 bases at V and 4 bases at J, with 12 bases between the two ends. The CDR3 loop reads CASSFQGMGTEAFF. CDR3 in DNA: TGTGCCAGCAGTTTCCAGGGTATGGGCACTGAAGCTTTCTTT.

The CDR3 bases are TGTGCCAGCAGTGAAATGACAGGGCGACTCCAAGAGACCCAGTACTTC. Translated, it gives CASSEMTGRLQETQYF. The chain links TRBV6-1 to TRBJ2-5; 7 bases match TRBD1. J gave up 1 base and V 2 bases, and 7 bases lay outside the gene matches. Germline V gives CDR1 MNHNS, CDR2 SASEGT. The CDR3 is 16 amino acids.

J is TRBJ2-1 and V is TRBV4-3, with 10 bases identical to TRBD2. The trim removed 1 base at V and 7 bases at J, leaving 13 bases unmatched. Germline loops: CDR1 LGHNA, CDR2 YSLEER. The CDR3 is 18 residues long. In DNA, the CDR3 is TGCGCCAGCAGCCAAGGATTAGCGGGAGGCGGAGGGGATAATGAGCAGTTCTTC. Protein product: CASSQGLAGGGGDNEQFF.

The rearrangement links TRBV25-1 to TRBJ1-2; TRBD1 matches 8 bases. Germline V lookup: CDR1 MGHDK, CDR2 SYGVNS. The CDR3 consists of 13 residues. Trimming removed 4 bases from V and 4 bases from J; junction bases left unmatched: 2. The CDR3 coding sequence is TGTGCCAGCAGTGTCGGACAGGGCTATGGCTACACCTTC. Protein: CASSVGQGYGYTF.

This clone was observed a few times. The gene calls are TRBV4-1 and TRBJ2-5; 9 bases are a match to TRBD2. From germline, CDR1 is MGHRA and CDR2 YSYEKL. CDR3 length: 15 amino acids. V dropped 0 bases and J dropped 3; count of bases not matched to a gene: 2. The CDR3 DNA reads TGCGCCAGCAGCCAAGATAGGACTAGCGAAGAGACCCAGTACTTC. Translation gives CASSQDRTSEETQYF.